Below are 20 T cell receptor beta chains sequenced from a single sample in a study of T cell repertoires in cytomegalovirus infection. TCRdb independently ran MiXCR on the reads; one entry per CDR3 protein. The sample has 150,000 to 200,000 distinct CDR3 sequences, 15% to 20% seen once. Material: CD8+ T cells from PBMCs. The source of these receptors is a human donor in good health (CMV status not recorded). Some clones in this sample may be carry-over from other donors' samples.

The chain couples TRBV7-2 to TRBJ2-7; tentatively, D is TRBD2 (6 bases). The CDR3 is 13 amino acids. V shed 5 bases and J shed 2 bases, with 10 bases lying between them. CDR1 SGHTA and CDR2 FQGNSA come from the germline V gene. The CDR3 coding sequence is TGTGCCAGCAGCGGGGGGAGAACCTACGAGCAGTACTTC. Amino acid sequence: CASSGGRTYEQYF.

This chain uses TRBV29-1 with TRBJ2-5; D gene unclear. Trimming took 4 bases from V and 5 from J, leaving 8 bases between them. Germline CDR1 SQVTM, CDR2 ANQGSEA. The CDR3 spans 11 residues. As DNA, the CDR3 is TGCAGCGTTGTGGGTCGCGAGACCCAGTACTTC. It translates to CSVVGRETQYF. The full variable domain, rest sourced from reference TRBV29-1 and TRBJ2-5, is SAVISQKPSRDICQRGTSLTIQCQVDSQVTMMFWYRQQPGQSLTLIATANQGSEATYESGFVIDKFPISRPNLTFSTLTVSNMSPEDSSIYLCSVVGRETQYFGPGTRLLVL.

A few counts support this clonotype. The genes are TRBV27 and TRBJ2-7, with D possibly being TRBD1 (5 bases). The germline V gene encodes CDR1 MNHEY and CDR2 SMNVEV (reference sequence). Trimming stripped 4 bases from V and 3 bases from J, with 13 bases between. This CDR3 is 14 amino acids long. The CDR3 sequence is CASSSPGRNYEQYF. CDR3 nucleotides: TGTGCCAGCAGTTCCCCAGGGCGAAACTACGAGCAGTACTTC.

The chain is built from TRBV12-3 or TRBV12-4 and TRBJ2-1; 7 nucleotides line up with TRBD2. CDR3 size: 15 residues. J lost 5 bases, V lost 7 bases, and 11 bases had no gene match. The CDR3 DNA reads TGTGCCAGCACCAATAGCGGGCAGCAAAACAATGAGCAGTTCTTC. Translating it yields CASTNSGQQNNEQFF.

Here the CDR3 DNA reads TGTGCCAGCAGCACCTCTGGGCGGGAGGGGGACGAGCAGTACTTC. Amino acids: CASSTSGREGDEQYF. This chain joins TRBV12-3 or TRBV12-4 and TRBJ2-7, with TRBD2 identical over 9 bases. This CDR3 region has 15 residues. V lost 6 bases, J lost 5 bases, and 11 bases stayed unmatched.

This clonotype was detected only a few times. V usage is TRBV20-1 and J usage is TRBJ2-1, with 11 bases aligning to TRBD2. Unmatched junction bases numbered 11, after V lost 6 bases and J lost 7 bases. The CDR3 has 15 residues. Germline values: CDR1 DFQATT, CDR2 SNEGSKA (reference sequence). DNA for the CDR3: TGCAGTGCCAGCCCCGGTAGCGGGAGGGTTAATGAGCAGTTCTTC. Translating gives CSASPGSGRVNEQFF.

This clonotype has a handful of counts. The rearrangement joins TRBV7-8 to TRBJ1-2; TRBD1 is a possible D gene (5 bases). V was pared by 5 bases and J by 1 base, with 14 bases between. CDR3 length equals 15 residues. Germline loops: CDR1 SGHVS, CDR2 FQNEAQ. This chain's CDR3 is CASSVAGRNNYGYTF. In nucleotides, the CDR3 is TGTGCCAGCAGCGTCGCGGGACGGAATAACTATGGCTACACCTTC.

This clonotype was detected only a few times. The chain links TRBV7-6 to TRBJ2-7; TRBD1 aligns across 12 bases. The V gene end was trimmed by 4 bases and the J gene end by 5 bases; junction bases not matched to a gene: 6. There are 15 residues in the CDR3. Germline V CDR1 and CDR2: SGHVS, FNYEAQ. CDR3 in amino acids: CASSSRDRGHHEQYF. In DNA, the CDR3 is TGTGCCAGCAGCTCCCGGGACAGGGGGCATCACGAGCAGTACTTC.

The CDR3 spells CASSGSWRDRGSEAFF. CDR3 coding DNA: TGTGCCAGCAGTGGCTCCTGGCGGGACAGGGGCTCTGAAGCTTTCTTT. The rearrangement uses TRBV6-1 and TRBJ1-1, with 10 bases identical to TRBD1. The V gene's germline CDR1 is MNHNS and CDR2 SASEGT. The CDR3 totals 16 residues. The V and J ends lost 4 bases and 6 bases, in that order; junction bases with no gene match: 11.

The chain carries TRBV7-8 and TRBJ2-7, with TRBD1 matching 11 bases. The J segment lost 3 bases and the V segment lost 0 bases, leaving 10 bases of the junction unmatched. The CDR3 consists of 18 residues. In germline, CDR1 is SGHVS, CDR2 FQNEAQ. The DNA for the CDR3 is TGTGCCAGCAGCTTAGCCCCAGCGGCGGACAGGGGGCTCTACGAGCAGTACTTC. This encodes CASSLAPAADRGLYEQYF. The full variable domain, in which reference TRBV7-8 and TRBJ2-7 provide the parts outside the CDR3, is GAGVSQSPRYKVAKRGQDVALRCDPISGHVSLFWYQQALGQGPEFLTYFQNEAQLDKSGLPSDRFFAERPEGSVSTLKIQRTQQEDSAVYLCASSLAPAADRGLYEQYFGPGTRLTVT.

This clonotype was recorded a few times. This sequence joins TRBV7-3 and TRBJ2-3; D is uncertain. The V gene lost 5 bases and the J gene lost 4 bases, with 7 bases spanning the gap. Germline loops: CDR1 SGHTA, CDR2 FQGTGA. CDR3 length: 12 residues. CDR3 in amino acids: CASSQFSDTQYF. In nucleotides, the CDR3 is TGTGCCAGCAGCCAATTCTCAGATACGCAGTATTTT.

CDR3 protein: CAASKGARGTGELFF. The CDR3 region has the DNA TGTGCCGCAAGCAAGGGGGCCCGGGGCACCGGGGAGCTGTTTTTT. V is TRBV12-3 or TRBV12-4 and J is TRBJ2-2; TRBD1 aligns across 7 bases. The CDR3 runs to 15 residues. V lost 11 bases to trimming and J lost 4 bases; unmatched junction nucleotides: 13.

This chain uses TRBV25-1 with TRBJ2-1; 7 bases fit TRBD2. V lost 1 base, J lost 8 bases, and 17 bases stayed unmatched. Germline lookup yields CDR1 MGHDK and CDR2 SYGVNS. This CDR3 has 18 amino acids. The CDR3 region has the DNA TGTGCCAGCAGTGAATCTATTCAGGCTAGCGGTTACCACTATGAGCAGTTCTTC. Translation gives CASSESIQASGYHYEQFF.

The J gene is TRBJ2-7, the V gene TRBV27; a possible D gene is TRBD2 (6 bases). The CDR3 has 11 residues. Germline CDR1 is MNHEY and CDR2 is SMNVEV (reference sequence). V dropped 8 bases and J dropped 5 bases, with 10 bases sitting between them. The CDR3: CASWGRNEQYF. CDR3 nucleotides: TGTGCCAGCTGGGGGAGGAACGAGCAGTACTTC.

This clonotype was counted only a few times. J is TRBJ2-7 and V is TRBV12-3 or TRBV12-4; D is ambiguous. The CDR3 length is 12 residues. The V end lost 6 bases, the J end lost 3 bases, and 9 bases lay between the germline ends. The CDR3 is CASSLRHYEQYF. CDR3 in DNA: TGTGCCAGCAGCCTACGACACTACGAGCAGTACTTC.

The rearrangement joins TRBV13 to TRBJ1-6, with unresolved D. The germline gives CDR1 PRHDT, CDR2 FYEKMQ (reference sequence). The CDR3 covers 15 residues. Trimming removed 3 bases at V and 9 bases at J, with 15 bases between. The DNA of the CDR3 is TGTGCCAGCAGCTTGGGATACCCAGGAGGTTCACCCCTCCACTTT. It specifies CASSLGYPGGSPLHF.

The chain employs TRBV7-8 and TRBJ2-5; 7 nucleotides agree with TRBD2. With 5 bases clipped from V and 5 bases from J, the junction kept 5 bases outside the gene matches. The CDR3 is 13 residues long. CDR1 and CDR2 (germline): SGHVS, FQNEAQ. CDR3 amino acids: CASSGLGRETQYF. CDR3 DNA: TGTGCCAGCAGCGGACTAGGGAGGGAGACCCAGTACTTC.

The chain joins TRBV20-1 to TRBJ2-3; D is tentatively TRBD1 or TRBD2 (6 bases each). The germline gives CDR1 DFQATT, CDR2 SNEGSKA (reference sequence). This CDR3 region has 17 residues. V was trimmed by 1 base and J by 0 bases, leaving 17 bases between them. CDR3 protein: CSARGSGAVLSTDTQYF. In DNA form, the CDR3 reads TGCAGTGCTAGAGGGTCGGGGGCCGTTCTAAGCACAGATACGCAGTATTTT.

The V gene is TRBV12-5, the J gene TRBJ1-5; D uncertain. Trimming shortened V by 1 base and J by 3 bases, and 4 bases separated the two germline ends. The CDR3 contains 13 residues. Germline CDR1 LGHNT, CDR2 FRNRAP. The CDR3: CASGLGVNQPQHF. The CDR3 bases are TGTGCTAGTGGTTTGGGAGTCAATCAGCCCCAGCATTTT.

This sequence joins TRBV20-1 and TRBJ2-7, with TRBD2 matching 9 bases. The junction had 12 bases not matched to a gene; V was cut back by 0 bases and J by 6 bases. This CDR3 spans 16 amino acids. Germline lookup yields CDR1 DFQATT and CDR2 SNEGSKA (reference sequence). For the CDR3, the DNA is TGCAGTGCTAGAGATCTTCGCGGGAGGGCCTCGGTCGAGCAGTACTTC. Residues: CSARDLRGRASVEQYF.